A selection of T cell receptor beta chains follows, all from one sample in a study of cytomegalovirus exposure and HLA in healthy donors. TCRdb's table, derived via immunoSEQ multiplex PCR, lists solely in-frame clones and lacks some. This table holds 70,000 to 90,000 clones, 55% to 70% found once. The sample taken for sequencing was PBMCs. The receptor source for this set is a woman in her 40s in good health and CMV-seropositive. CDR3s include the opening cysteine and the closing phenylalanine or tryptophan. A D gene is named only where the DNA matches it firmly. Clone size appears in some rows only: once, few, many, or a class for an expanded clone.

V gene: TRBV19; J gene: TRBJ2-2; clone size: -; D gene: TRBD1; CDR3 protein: CASSQDRGGTGELFF; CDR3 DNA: TGTGCCAGTAGCCAAGACAGGGGGGGGACCGGGGAGCTGTTTTTT
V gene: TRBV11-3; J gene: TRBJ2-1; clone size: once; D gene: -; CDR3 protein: CASSKGDTYNEQFF; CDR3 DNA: TGTGCCAGCAGCAAAGGGGACACCTACAATGAGCAGTTCTTC
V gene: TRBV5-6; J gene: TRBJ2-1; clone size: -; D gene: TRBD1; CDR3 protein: CASSSGDRGIYNEQFF; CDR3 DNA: TGTGCCAGCAGCTCCGGGGACAGGGGGATCTACAATGAGCAGTTCTTC
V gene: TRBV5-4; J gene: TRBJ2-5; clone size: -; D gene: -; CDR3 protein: CASSLGAGSGVLETQYF; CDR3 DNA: TGTGCCAGCAGCTTAGGCGCGGGGTCGGGGGTCCTTGAGACCCAGTACTTC
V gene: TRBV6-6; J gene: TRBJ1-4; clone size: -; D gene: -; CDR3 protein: CASRTAPNEKLFF; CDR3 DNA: TGTGCCAGCCGGACAGCTCCTAATGAAAAACTGTTTTTT
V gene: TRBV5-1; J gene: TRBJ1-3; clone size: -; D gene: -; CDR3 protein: CASSLETSGNTIYF; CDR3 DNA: TGCGCCAGCAGCTTGGAGACTTCTGGAAACACCATATATTTT
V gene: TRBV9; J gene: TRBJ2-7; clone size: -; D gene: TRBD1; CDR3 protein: CASSMGTGVSYEQYF; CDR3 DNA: TGTGCCAGCAGCATGGGGACAGGGGTTTCCTACGAGCAGTACTTC
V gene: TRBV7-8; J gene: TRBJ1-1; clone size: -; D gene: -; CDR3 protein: CASSSGVNTEAFF; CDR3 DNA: TGTGCCAGCAGCTCCGGAGTGAACACTGAAGCTTTCTTT
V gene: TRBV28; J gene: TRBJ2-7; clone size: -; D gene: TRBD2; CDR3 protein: CASSLRGAGRPLSYEQYF; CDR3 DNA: TGTGCCAGCAGTCTACGGGGAGCGGGGAGGCCCCTATCCTACGAGCAGTACTTC
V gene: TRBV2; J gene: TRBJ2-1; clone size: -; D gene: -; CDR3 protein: CASSEGKRLFF; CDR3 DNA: TGTGCCAGCAGTGAAGGGAAGCGTTTGTTCTTC
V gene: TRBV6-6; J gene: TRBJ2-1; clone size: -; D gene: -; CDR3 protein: CASSYGGGSYNEQFF; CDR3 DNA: TGTGCCAGCAGTTACGGCGGAGGCTCCTACAATGAGCAGTTCTTC
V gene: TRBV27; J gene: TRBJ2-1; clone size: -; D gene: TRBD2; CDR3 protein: CASSFLAGAYNEQFF; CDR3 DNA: TGTGCCAGCAGTTTCCTAGCGGGAGCCTACAATGAGCAGTTCTTC
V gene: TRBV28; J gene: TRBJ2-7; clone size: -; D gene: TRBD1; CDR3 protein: CASSLITGGSYEQYF; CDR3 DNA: TGTGCCAGCAGTCTGATTACAGGGGGCAGCTACGAGCAGTACTTC
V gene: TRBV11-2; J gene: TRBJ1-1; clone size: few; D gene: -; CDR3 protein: CASSLKGDTEAFF; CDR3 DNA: TGTGCCAGCAGCCTAAAAGGGGACACTGAAGCTTTCTTT
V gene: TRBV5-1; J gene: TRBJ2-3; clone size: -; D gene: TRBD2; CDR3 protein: CASSFIPGLAVSDTQYF; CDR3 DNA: TGCGCCAGCAGCTTTATTCCGGGACTAGCGGTTTCAGATACGCAGTATTTT
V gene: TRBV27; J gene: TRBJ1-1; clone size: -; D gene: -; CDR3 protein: CASSFILGGTEAFF; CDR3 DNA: TGTGCCAGCAGTTTTATCCTGGGGGGCACTGAAGCTTTCTTT
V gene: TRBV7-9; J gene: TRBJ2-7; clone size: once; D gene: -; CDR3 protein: CASSSRLRPYEQYF; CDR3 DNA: TGTGCCAGCAGCTCGAGACTGAGGCCCTACGAGCAGTACTTC
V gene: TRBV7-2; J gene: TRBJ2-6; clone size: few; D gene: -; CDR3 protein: CASRFRGSGANVLTF; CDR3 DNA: TGTGCCAGCAGGTTCAGGGGCTCTGGGGCCAACGTCCTGACTTTC
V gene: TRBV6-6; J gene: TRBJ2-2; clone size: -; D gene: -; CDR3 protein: CASSYSQGANTGELFF; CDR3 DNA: TGTGCCAGCAGTTACTCACAGGGAGCGAACACCGGGGAGCTGTTTTTT
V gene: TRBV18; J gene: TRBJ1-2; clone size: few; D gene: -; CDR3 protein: CASPEPGTSYGYTF; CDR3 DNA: TGTGCCAGCCCCGAACCAGGGACATCCTATGGCTACACCTTC
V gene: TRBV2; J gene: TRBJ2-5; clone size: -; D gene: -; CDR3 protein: CASSATTQETQYF; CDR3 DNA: TGTGCCAGCAGTGCCACTACCCAAGAGACCCAGTACTTC
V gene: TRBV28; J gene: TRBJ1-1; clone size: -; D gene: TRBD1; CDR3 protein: CASSLMDRGPNTEAFF; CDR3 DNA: TGTGCCAGCAGTTTAATGGACAGGGGCCCGAACACTGAAGCTTTCTTT
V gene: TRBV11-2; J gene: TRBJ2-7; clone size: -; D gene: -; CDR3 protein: CASSLPGKHYEQYF; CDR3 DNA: TGTGCCAGCAGCTTACCCGGGAAACACTACGAGCAGTACTTC
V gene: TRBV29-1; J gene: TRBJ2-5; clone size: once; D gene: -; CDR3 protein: CSVGHGQETQYF; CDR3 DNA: TGCAGCGTGGGACATGGCCAAGAGACCCAGTACTTC
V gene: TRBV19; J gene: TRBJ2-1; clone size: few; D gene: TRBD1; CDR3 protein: CASSWGRTGGDEQFF; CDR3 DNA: TGTGCCAGTAGTTGGGGCCGGACAGGCGGCGATGAGCAGTTCTTC
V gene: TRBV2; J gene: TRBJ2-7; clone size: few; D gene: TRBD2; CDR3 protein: CASCQRDLSYEQYF; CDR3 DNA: TGTGCCAGTTGCCAGCGGGACCTATCCTACGAGCAGTACTTC
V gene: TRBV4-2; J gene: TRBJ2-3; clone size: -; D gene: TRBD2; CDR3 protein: CASSMPSGKTSTDTQYF; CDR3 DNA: TGTGCCAGCAGCATGCCCAGCGGGAAAACTAGCACAGATACGCAGTATTTT
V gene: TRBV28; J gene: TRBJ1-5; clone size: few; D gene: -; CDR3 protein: CASSFPLYQPQHF; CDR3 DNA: TGTGCCAGCAGTTTCCCCCTATATCAGCCCCAGCATTTT
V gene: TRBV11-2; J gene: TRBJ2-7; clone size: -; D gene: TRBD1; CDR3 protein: CASSTLGGQGPYEQYF; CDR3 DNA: TGTGCCAGCAGCACACTGGGGGGACAGGGGCCGTACGAGCAGTACTTC
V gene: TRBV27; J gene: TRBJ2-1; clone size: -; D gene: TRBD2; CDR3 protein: CASSLTSVSLLYNEQFF; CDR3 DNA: TGTGCCAGCAGCCTAACTAGCGTCAGTCTACTCTACAATGAGCAGTTCTTC
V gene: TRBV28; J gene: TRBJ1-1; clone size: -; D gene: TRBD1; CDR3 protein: CASSLRQGAGGTEAFF; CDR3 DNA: TGTGCCAGCAGTTTAAGACAGGGGGCGGGAGGCACTGAAGCTTTCTTT
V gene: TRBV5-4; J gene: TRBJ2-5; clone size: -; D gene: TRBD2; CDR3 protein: CASSLGLAGLLTGETQYF; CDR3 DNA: TGTGCCAGCAGCTTGGGGCTAGCGGGACTTCTAACTGGGGAGACCCAGTACTTC
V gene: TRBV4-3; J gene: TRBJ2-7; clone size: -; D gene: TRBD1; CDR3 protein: CASSQTGQGVHEQYF; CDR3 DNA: TGCGCCAGCAGCCAAACGGGACAGGGAGTCCACGAGCAGTACTTC
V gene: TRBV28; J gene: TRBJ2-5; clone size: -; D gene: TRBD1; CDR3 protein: CASSLPLTGEETQYF; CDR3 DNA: TGTGCCAGCAGTTTACCCTTAACAGGGGAAGAGACCCAGTACTTC
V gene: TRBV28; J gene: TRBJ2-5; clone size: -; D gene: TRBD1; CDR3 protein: CASSLKVPTGYQETQYF; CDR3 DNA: TGTGCCAGCAGTTTAAAGGTCCCGACAGGGTATCAAGAGACCCAGTACTTC
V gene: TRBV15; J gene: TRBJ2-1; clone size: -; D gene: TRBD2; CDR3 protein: CATSRVGPGLAGYNEQFF; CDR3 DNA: TGTGCCACCAGCAGAGTAGGCCCAGGCCTAGCGGGTTACAATGAGCAGTTCTTC
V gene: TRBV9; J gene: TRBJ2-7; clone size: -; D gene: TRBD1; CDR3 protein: CASSVGDSSYEQYF; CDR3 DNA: TGTGCCAGCAGCGTAGGGGACAGCTCCTACGAGCAGTACTTC